Listed here are 28 T cell receptor beta chains from one sample, sequenced in a study of T-cell memory formation after mild COVID-19. TCRdb called the 5' RACE reads again in MiXCR, with one record for every CDR3 protein. The repertoire includes about 110,000 distinct CDR3 sequences, about a fifth of them detected once, and approximately 41% sits in the top ten. Specimen: PBMCs or a T cell subset sorted from them (not recorded which). Receptors originate from a man aged 18 to 35 who had mild COVID-19 (a few samples of this study predate the infection). Cell type and time point are not known.

The count of this clonotype is one. The gene calls are TRBV4-3 and TRBJ2-3; possibly TRBD2 for D (5 bases). Per the germline V gene, CDR1 is LGHNA and CDR2 is YSLEER. Trimming removed 1 base at V and 11 bases at J, with 13 bases between. This CDR3 has 13 residues. The CDR3 DNA reads as TGCGCCAGCAGCCAAGGGGTACGGGGTATGCAGTATTTT. Protein product: CASSQGVRGMQYF.

This clonotype appeared a few times. V gene TRBV7-7 combines with J gene TRBJ2-1; D might be TRBD1 (6 bases). Germline loops: CDR1 SSHAT, CDR2 FNYEAQ (reference sequence). V gave up 5 bases and J gave up 0 bases, with 14 bases separating them. This CDR3 is 16 amino acids long. CDR3 residues: CASSDPTGFSYNEQFF. In DNA form, the CDR3 reads TGTGCCAGCAGCGACCCGACAGGCTTCTCCTACAATGAGCAGTTCTTC.

This chain links TRBV4-3 with TRBJ1-1, with D maybe TRBD1 (5 bases). Germline V CDR1 and CDR2: LGHNA, YSLEER. CDR3 length: 15 amino acids. With 1 base removed from V and 5 bases from J, the gap between germline ends came to 14 bases. CDR3 DNA: TGCGCCAGCAGCCAAGGAAGTGCGGGGGGGACTGAAGCTTTCTTT. This gives the protein CASSQGSAGGTEAFF.

This clonotype occurred a few times. V is TRBV4-2 and J is TRBJ2-1; 14 bases line up with TRBD2. The V and J ends lost 11 bases and 8 bases, in that order; junction bases with no gene match: 11. Germline V CDR1 and CDR2: LGHNA, YNFKEQ. CDR3 length: 15 amino acids. In nucleotides, the CDR3 is TGTGCCGCCGGACTAGCGGGGGGCCTCCGCGATGAGCAGTTCTTC. It yields the protein CAAGLAGGLRDEQFF.

In this sample, this clonotype turned up many times. The V call is TRBV20-1, the J call TRBJ2-1; D remains ambiguous. Trimming shortened V by 0 bases and J by 4 bases, and 7 bases separated the two germline ends. CDR1 DFQATT and CDR2 SNEGSKA come from the germline V gene (reference sequence). The CDR3 has 13 residues. The CDR3 DNA follows: TGCAGTGCTAGAGATCACACTTACAATGAGCAGTTCTTC. The encoded protein is CSARDHTYNEQFF.

This rearrangement joins TRBV4-1 to TRBJ2-5; 7 nucleotides align to TRBD2. The CDR3 spans 14 residues. Per germline, CDR1 MGHRA and CDR2 YSYEKL. Unmatched junction bases numbered 3, after V lost 2 bases and J lost 3 bases. CDR3 loop: CASSQWGGEETQYF. CDR3 DNA: TGCGCCAGCAGCCAATGGGGGGGTGAAGAGACCCAGTACTTC.

The rearrangement links TRBV12-3 or TRBV12-4 to TRBJ2-3; 7 bases match TRBD2. The CDR3 contains 16 residues. J gave up 7 bases and V 5 bases, and 15 bases lay outside the gene matches. CDR3 coding DNA: TGTGCCAGCAGTCCCTGGGGGGTTGGGGGGGGGAATACGCAGTATTTT. This codes for CASSPWGVGGGNTQYF.

This sequence joins TRBV9 and TRBJ2-3; 8 nucleotides line up with TRBD2. CDR3 length equals 17 residues. V lost 3 bases to trimming and J lost 3 bases; unmatched junction nucleotides: 12. Germline V gene lookup returns CDR1 SGDLS and CDR2 YYNGEE. The CDR3 DNA is TGTGCCAGCAGCGAGAGGGGATTTAGCGGGGTTACAGATACGCAGTATTTT. Its translation: CASSERGFSGVTDTQYF.

The V call is TRBV29-1, the J call TRBJ1-1, with D unresolved. The V gene lost 5 bases and the J gene lost 4 bases, with 8 bases spanning the gap. The CDR3 is 11 amino acids. From germline, CDR1 is SQVTM and CDR2 ANQGSEA. CDR3: CSVLLVTEAFF. CDR3 DNA: TGCAGCGTTTTGTTGGTCACTGAAGCTTTCTTT.

This clonotype has only a few counts. The gene calls are TRBV6-2 or TRBV6-3 and TRBJ2-3; 14 bases line up with TRBD2. The CDR3 is made up of 17 amino acids. The V gene end was trimmed by 6 bases and the J gene end by 4 bases; junction bases not matched to a gene: 9. Germline CDR1 and CDR2: MNHEY and SVGEGT. CDR3 amino acids: CASRTGLAGGDADTQYF. The CDR3 region has the DNA TGTGCCAGCAGAACTGGACTAGCGGGGGGCGACGCAGATACGCAGTATTTT.

The chain recombines TRBV6-2 or TRBV6-3 with TRBJ1-1; D ambiguous. V was pared by 6 bases and J by 1 base, with 6 bases between. Germline-derived CDR1 and CDR2 are MNHEY and SVGEGT. This CDR3 is 12 amino acids long. CDR3 bases: TGTGCCAGCAGGCGGGAGAACACTGAAGCTTTCTTT. As protein: CASRRENTEAFF.

The chain combines TRBV6-1 with TRBJ2-3, with D tentatively TRBD1 (6 bases). V was pared by 3 bases and J by 3 bases, with 19 bases between. The CDR3 is 17 residues long. Germline V gene data show CDR1 as MNHNS and CDR2 as SASEGT. This CDR3 reads CASSEFRGEPLTDTQYF. The CDR3 nucleotides read TGTGCCAGCAGTGAGTTCAGGGGAGAACCGTTGACAGATACGCAGTATTTT.

This clonotype was seen repeatedly, ten times or more. The V gene is TRBV3-1, the J gene TRBJ2-7; D assignment may be TRBD1 or TRBD2 (5 bases each). Germline V gives CDR1 LGHDT, CDR2 YNNKEL (reference sequence). The CDR3 totals 17 residues. V lost 2 bases and J 6 bases, leaving 23 bases between the germline ends. In DNA form, the CDR3 reads TGTGCCAGCAGCCAACAATCGAATAGTTTTGGTGGGGGCGAGCAGTACTTC. Translated, it gives CASSQQSNSFGGGEQYF.

This rearrangement joins TRBV24-1 to TRBJ2-3, with no clear D. The CDR3 runs to 15 residues. With 5 bases removed from V and 2 bases from J, the gap between germline ends came to 13 bases. CDR1 and CDR2 from the germline V gene are KGHDR and SFDVKD. CDR3 loop: CATSVGGRPTDTQYF. The CDR3 coding sequence is TGTGCCACCAGTGTCGGCGGTCGCCCCACAGATACGCAGTATTTT.

This clonotype was observed a few times. J is TRBJ1-1 and V is TRBV18, with 7 bases lining up with TRBD1. This CDR3 is 14 amino acids long. With V trimmed by 3 bases and J by 4 bases, 5 bases remained unmatched. Per germline, CDR1 KGHSH and CDR2 LQKENI. This chain's CDR3 is CASSPSDRPTEAFF. The DNA for the CDR3 is TGTGCCAGCTCACCCTCGGACAGGCCCACTGAAGCTTTCTTT.

The CDR3 nucleotides are TGCGCCAGCAGCCAAGATATCGGGGGGGCCGCCTACAATGAGCAGTTCTTC. As protein: CASSQDIGGAAYNEQFF. The V gene is TRBV4-3, the J gene TRBJ2-1, with 8 nucleotides matching TRBD2. V was pared by 0 bases and J by 2 bases, with 6 bases of the junction left unmatched. The CDR3 is made up of 17 amino acids. Germline CDR1 reads LGHNA; CDR2 reads YSLEER.

This clonotype has only a few counts. This rearrangement joins TRBV7-9 to TRBJ1-4; maybe TRBD1 (5 bases). V was clipped by 6 bases and J by 5 bases, with 19 bases between them. The CDR3 runs 16 residues. CDR1 and CDR2 from the germline V gene are SEHNR and FQNEAQ (reference sequence). The CDR3 sequence: CASSKRAGATNEKLFF. As DNA, the CDR3 is TGTGCCAGCAGTAAACGGGCTGGGGCTACCAATGAAAAACTGTTTTTT.

The chain has TRBV7-9 and TRBJ2-1; D not certain. Between the trimmed V and J ends, which lost 1 base and 5 bases, there was a span of 15 bases. The CDR3 totals 16 residues. Germline V gene lookup returns CDR1 SEHNR and CDR2 FQNEAQ (reference sequence). CDR3 amino acids: CASSLDLLGLHNEQFF. For the CDR3, the DNA is TGTGCCAGCAGCTTAGATCTCTTGGGGTTGCACAATGAGCAGTTCTTC.

The chain links TRBV20-1 to TRBJ2-7, with D perhaps matching TRBD1 (7 bases). The CDR3 loop spans 12 amino acids. Trimming left V 5 bases short and J 3 bases short, with 11 bases between. Looked up from germline, CDR1 is DFQATT and CDR2 is SNEGSKA (reference sequence). The CDR3, as DNA: TGCAGTGCTGCCAGGGGGGTCTACGAGCAGTACTTC. It is translated as CSAARGVYEQYF.

The rearrangement uses TRBV6-5 and TRBJ1-1; TRBD1 matches at 9 bases. Germline V gene sequence: CDR1 MNHEY, CDR2 SVGAGI. The V gene end was trimmed by 6 bases and the J gene end by 5 bases; junction bases not matched to a gene: 4. The CDR3 extends over 13 amino acids. CDR3 sequence: CASRQDRGTEAFF. DNA for the CDR3: TGTGCCAGCAGACAGGACAGGGGAACTGAAGCTTTCTTT.

The chain joins TRBV6-2 or TRBV6-3 to TRBJ2-1; D is unresolved. CDR1 is MNHEY, CDR2 SVGEGT, per germline. Trimming removed 2 bases at V and 7 bases at J, with 6 bases between. CDR3 length: 12 residues. The CDR3 protein is CASSYGPNEQFF. The CDR3 region has the DNA TGTGCCAGCAGTTACGGGCCAAATGAGCAGTTCTTC.

This chain uses TRBV6-6 with TRBJ1-1; D gene ambiguous. Trimming removed 2 bases from V and 1 base from J, with 14 bases in between. Germline assignment: CDR1 MNHNY and CDR2 SVGAGI (reference sequence). This CDR3 is built from 16 residues. In nucleotides, the CDR3 is TGTGCCAGCAGTTACGAGCGGGCACCTCAGAACACTGAAGCTTTCTTT. This translates into CASSYERAPQNTEAFF.

The chain combines TRBV4-1 with TRBJ2-2; no clear D. This CDR3 has 16 residues. Germline V gives CDR1 MGHRA, CDR2 YSYEKL. Trimming left V 0 bases short and J 0 bases short, with 8 bases between. In DNA form, the CDR3 reads TGCGCCAGCAGCCAAGATCGAGCAGCGAACACCGGGGAGCTGTTTTTT. Protein: CASSQDRAANTGELFF.

J is TRBJ2-7 and V is TRBV2; D is possibly TRBD1 (6 bases). Looked up from germline, CDR1 is SNHLY and CDR2 is FYNNEI. CDR3 length: 15 amino acids. V was pared by 5 bases and J by 1 base, with 15 bases between. The DNA for the CDR3 is TGTGCCAGCAGTTTTGACAGGTTCGGATCCTACGAGCAGTACGTC. Translation gives CASSFDRFGSYEQYV.

The chain uses TRBV4-1 and TRBJ2-1; D unresolved. Germline V gene lookup returns CDR1 MGHRA and CDR2 YSYEKL. This CDR3 has 16 residues. V shed 3 bases and J shed 7 bases, with 19 bases lying between them. The CDR3, as DNA: TGCGCCAGCAGCCAGCTGATAGGGTCAACTGGGAATGAGCAGTTCTTC. Amino acids: CASSQLIGSTGNEQFF.

This clonotype has just a few counts. The chain has TRBV7-9 and TRBJ1-3; no clear D gene. V was trimmed by 2 bases and J by 3 bases, leaving 14 bases between them. Germline V gene data show CDR1 as SEHNR and CDR2 as FQNEAQ (reference sequence). This CDR3 is 16 amino acids long. This CDR3 is CASSLSQPGLGNTIYF. CDR3 in DNA: TGTGCCAGCAGCTTAAGCCAGCCCGGCCTTGGAAACACCATATATTTT.

J is TRBJ1-2 and V is TRBV12-3 or TRBV12-4, with D possibly being TRBD1 (5 bases). V was cut by 5 bases and J by 5 bases, with 12 bases left in between. CDR3 length: 13 amino acids. The CDR3 here is CASSPLTVYGYTF. CDR3 DNA sequence: TGTGCCAGCAGTCCCCTGACAGTTTATGGCTACACCTTC.

The CDR3 DNA reads TGTGCCAGCAGCGTAGTAGGGGGATCCTACAATGAGCAGTTCTTC. Translating it yields CASSVVGGSYNEQFF. The rearrangement links TRBV9 to TRBJ2-1; D possibly corresponds to TRBD1 (6 bases). The CDR3 extends over 15 amino acids. Trimming pared 0 bases from V and 1 base from J, leaving 8 bases between. Germline loops: CDR1 SGDLS, CDR2 YYNGEE.